The clone carrying this T cell receptor beta chain was picked up one time. Original data processing: The authors estimated nucleated cell counts from reference gene primer amplification. Sequencing used immunoSEQ multiplex PCR; TCRdb keeps in-frame clones, though not all of them. For V, J and clone size, that table is used; D and trimming come from the DNA. The data contain around 130,000 clones, about 88% of them singletons. This sample is part of a study of blood T cell repertoires in COVID-19. Study overall: Both acute and convalescent COVID-19 samples were obtained from the United States, Italy and Spain. Sample material is recorded as cDNA or gDNA derived from T cells, B-cell-depleted T cells, or PBMCs.

Germline values: CDR1 SGHDT, CDR2 YYEEEE. V lost 3 bases and J lost 4; bases outside the gene matches: 5. This CDR3 spans 16 amino acids. This TCR derives from a human donor in a cohort sampled during active COVID-19. The V and J genes are TRBV5-6 and TRBJ2-2, with 11 bases aligning to TRBD2. Sequencing input: peripheral blood. The CDR3: CASSSLLAGATGELFF. In DNA form, the CDR3 reads TGTGCCAGCAGCTCTTTACTAGCGGGGGCCACCGGGGAGCTGTTTTTT. The variable domain in full, with the rest retrieved from reference TRBV5-6 and TRBJ2-2, is DAGVTQSPTHLIKTRGQQVTLRCSPKSGHDTVSWYQQALGQGPQFIFQYYEEEERQRGNFPDRFSGHQFPNYSSELNVNALLLGDSALYLCASSSLLAGATGELFFGEGSRLTVL.